These T cell receptor beta chains were read from a single sample in a study of T cells in Graves' hyperthyroidism and ophthalmopathy. TCRdb re-derived calls from the multiplex PCR reads in MiXCR, one entry per CDR3 protein. The table lists roughly 570,000 distinct CDR3 sequences, 46% of them singletons, with under 20% in the top ten. The specimen was peripheral blood or thyroid tissue (not recorded which). These TCRs come from an adult woman with Graves' disease, either hyperthyroidism or ophthalmopathy (not recorded which). Each CDR3 is given with its conserved first and last residue. The D gene is left open where the match is weak. Only part of the rows carry a size: once, few, many, or a class if the clone is expanded.

v_gene: TRBV9; j_gene: TRBJ1-5; d_gene: .; abundance: .; CDR3aa: CASSRQDNQPQHF; CDR3nt: TGTGCCAGCAGCCGACAGGACAATCAGCCCCAGCATTTT
v_gene: TRBV15; j_gene: TRBJ2-5; d_gene: .; abundance: many; CDR3aa: CATSRGLQQETQYF; CDR3nt: TGTGCCACCAGCAGAGGTTTGCAGCAAGAGACCCAGTACTTC
v_gene: TRBV25-1; j_gene: TRBJ1-1; d_gene: .; abundance: many; CDR3aa: CASRQLDRTEAFF; CDR3nt: TGTGCCAGCAGGCAGCTAGATAGGACTGAAGCTTTCTTT
v_gene: TRBV7-2; j_gene: TRBJ2-5; d_gene: TRBD1; abundance: .; CDR3aa: CASSLGQAQETQYF; CDR3nt: TGTGCCAGCAGCCTTGGACAGGCACAAGAGACCCAGTACTTC
v_gene: TRBV7-9; j_gene: TRBJ2-2; d_gene: .; abundance: medium-sized; CDR3aa: CASKRPTGELFF; CDR3nt: TGTGCCAGCAAGAGACCAACCGGGGAGCTGTTTTTT
v_gene: TRBV20-1; j_gene: TRBJ2-7; d_gene: .; abundance: many; CDR3aa: CSAWGPSFYEQYF; CDR3nt: TGCAGTGCTTGGGGACCGAGTTTCTACGAGCAGTACTTC
v_gene: TRBV7-9; j_gene: TRBJ1-6; d_gene: TRBD1; abundance: .; CDR3aa: CASSLVQGAHSPLHF; CDR3nt: TGTGCCAGCAGCTTAGTACAGGGGGCCCATTCACCCCTCCACTTT
v_gene: TRBV29-1; j_gene: TRBJ1-2; d_gene: TRBD1; abundance: many; CDR3aa: CSVERGQGNYGYTF; CDR3nt: TGCAGCGTTGAACGGGGACAGGGGAACTATGGCTACACCTTC
v_gene: TRBV6-5; j_gene: TRBJ1-6; d_gene: .; abundance: many; CDR3aa: CASKPGANSPLHF; CDR3nt: TGTGCCAGCAAACCAGGGGCTAATTCACCCCTCCACTTT
v_gene: TRBV29-1; j_gene: TRBJ2-1; d_gene: TRBD2; abundance: .; CDR3aa: CSAGTSGSGEQFF; CDR3nt: TGCAGCGCTGGGACTAGCGGGAGCGGGGAGCAGTTCTTC
v_gene: TRBV6-4; j_gene: TRBJ1-4; d_gene: .; abundance: .; CDR3aa: CASSDARGNEKLFF; CDR3nt: TGTGCCAGCAGTGACGCCAGAGGGAATGAAAAACTGTTTTTT
v_gene: TRBV7-9; j_gene: TRBJ2-7; d_gene: .; abundance: many; CDR3aa: CASSSSEYEQYF; CDR3nt: TGTGCCAGCAGCTCAAGCGAGTACGAGCAGTACTTC
v_gene: TRBV12-3/TRBV12-4; j_gene: TRBJ1-1; d_gene: .; abundance: .; CDR3aa: CASSLNSSEAFF; CDR3nt: TGTGCCAGCAGTTTAAACAGTTCTGAAGCTTTCTTT
v_gene: TRBV5-6; j_gene: TRBJ2-7; d_gene: TRBD1; abundance: few; CDR3aa: CASSRGGTGGHEQYF; CDR3nt: TGTGCCAGCAGCCGAGGAGGGACAGGGGGACACGAGCAGTACTTC
v_gene: TRBV20-1; j_gene: TRBJ2-5; d_gene: .; abundance: .; CDR3aa: CSAIGGGTQYF; CDR3nt: TGCAGTGCTATTGGGGGAGGGACCCAGTACTTC
v_gene: TRBV28; j_gene: TRBJ1-4; d_gene: TRBD1; abundance: few; CDR3aa: CASSLNQPDRVRNEKLFF; CDR3nt: TGTGCCAGCAGTCTAAACCAACCGGACAGGGTTCGGAATGAAAAACTGTTTTTT
v_gene: TRBV30; j_gene: TRBJ1-3; d_gene: .; abundance: .; CDR3aa: CAWNSLPTVSGNTIYF; CDR3nt: TGTGCCTGGAACAGTCTCCCGACAGTCTCTGGAAACACCATATATTTT
v_gene: TRBV9; j_gene: TRBJ1-6; d_gene: .; abundance: many; CDR3aa: CASSVVLDSPLHF; CDR3nt: TGTGCCAGCAGCGTAGTTCTGGATTCACCCCTCCACTTT
v_gene: TRBV7-8; j_gene: TRBJ1-4; d_gene: .; abundance: .; CDR3aa: CASSLRASGEKLFF; CDR3nt: TGTGCCAGCAGCTTAAGGGCTAGCGGTGAAAAACTGTTTTTT
v_gene: TRBV14; j_gene: TRBJ2-5; d_gene: .; abundance: many; CDR3aa: CASSRTNDQETQYF; CDR3nt: TGTGCCAGCAGCCGGACAAACGACCAAGAGACCCAGTACTTC
v_gene: TRBV7-9; j_gene: TRBJ2-7; d_gene: .; abundance: many; CDR3aa: CASSPSVEQYF; CDR3nt: TGTGCCAGCAGCCCCTCAGTGGAACAGTACTTC
v_gene: TRBV6-1; j_gene: TRBJ1-2; d_gene: .; abundance: .; CDR3aa: CASRSGGSNYGYTF; CDR3nt: TGTGCCAGCAGGTCGGGGGGCAGTAACTATGGCTACACCTTC
v_gene: TRBV7-8; j_gene: TRBJ1-2; d_gene: .; abundance: .; CDR3aa: CASSLEIRDYGYTF; CDR3nt: TGTGCCAGCAGCTTAGAGATCAGAGACTATGGCTACACCTTC
v_gene: TRBV29-1; j_gene: TRBJ1-2; d_gene: .; abundance: .; CDR3aa: CSAPRWPGNVGYGYTF; CDR3nt: TGCAGCGCCCCACGATGGCCGGGCAACGTCGGCTATGGCTACACCTTC
v_gene: TRBV20-1; j_gene: TRBJ2-5; d_gene: TRBD1; abundance: many; CDR3aa: CSAPLDRVPETQYF; CDR3nt: TGCAGTGCTCCCTTAGACAGGGTTCCAGAGACCCAGTACTTC
v_gene: TRBV19; j_gene: TRBJ2-6; d_gene: .; abundance: .; CDR3aa: CASSMQGMNTGANVLTF; CDR3nt: TGTGCCAGTAGTATGCAGGGGATGAACACTGGGGCCAACGTCCTGACTTTC
v_gene: TRBV11-2; j_gene: TRBJ1-6; d_gene: TRBD1; abundance: .; CDR3aa: CASSKSGQEFSPLHF; CDR3nt: TGTGCCAGCAGCAAGTCGGGACAGGAGTTCTCACCCCTCCACTTT
v_gene: TRBV10-3; j_gene: TRBJ1-1; d_gene: TRBD1; abundance: once; CDR3aa: CAKQGDTEAFF; CDR3nt: TGTGCCAAACAGGGGGACACTGAAGCTTTCTTT
v_gene: TRBV20-1; j_gene: TRBJ2-1; d_gene: TRBD2; abundance: .; CDR3aa: CSARDPTSGYEQFF; CDR3nt: TGCAGTGCTAGAGATCCGACTAGCGGATATGAGCAGTTCTTC
v_gene: TRBV2; j_gene: TRBJ1-6; d_gene: .; abundance: .; CDR3aa: CASGRGDNSPLHF; CDR3nt: TGTGCCAGCGGGCGGGGAGATAATTCACCCCTCCACTTT
v_gene: TRBV15; j_gene: TRBJ2-5; d_gene: .; abundance: few; CDR3aa: CATSSQGGGGPQETQYF; CDR3nt: TGTGCCACCAGCAGCCAAGGGGGGGGAGGCCCCCAAGAGACCCAGTACTTC
v_gene: TRBV19; j_gene: TRBJ1-5; d_gene: .; abundance: .; CDR3aa: CASRGGLSGNQPQHF; CDR3nt: TGTGCCAGCCGCGGCGGGTTATCGGGCAATCAGCCCCAGCATTTT
v_gene: TRBV29-1; j_gene: TRBJ1-1; d_gene: .; abundance: .; CDR3aa: CSAADSDNTEAFF; CDR3nt: TGCAGCGCCGCGGACAGCGATAACACTGAAGCTTTCTTT
v_gene: TRBV10-3; j_gene: TRBJ1-1; d_gene: .; abundance: .; CDR3aa: CAIGRAGLNTEAFF; CDR3nt: TGTGCCATCGGGAGGGCCGGTCTGAACACTGAAGCTTTCTTT
v_gene: TRBV10-2; j_gene: TRBJ1-1; d_gene: .; abundance: .; CDR3aa: CASSLPDRRTEAFF; CDR3nt: TGCGCCAGCTCCCTCCCAGACAGGCGGACTGAAGCTTTCTTT
v_gene: TRBV28; j_gene: TRBJ1-2; d_gene: .; abundance: .; CDR3aa: CASSLFGSYCYTF; CDR3nt: TGTGCCAGCAGTTTATTCGGGAGCTATTGCTACACCTTC
v_gene: TRBV5-8; j_gene: TRBJ2-7; d_gene: TRBD2; abundance: many; CDR3aa: CASSLVGSGKRYEQYF; CDR3nt: TGTGCCAGCAGCTTGGTGGGGAGCGGGAAACGCTACGAGCAGTACTTC
v_gene: TRBV28; j_gene: TRBJ1-2; d_gene: TRBD1; abundance: many; CDR3aa: CASSQSTGVGYTF; CDR3nt: TGTGCCAGCAGTCAATCCACAGGGGTCGGCTACACCTTC
v_gene: TRBV20-1; j_gene: TRBJ2-7; d_gene: .; abundance: .; CDR3aa: CSAREGAPGIDEQYF; CDR3nt: TGCAGTGCTAGAGAGGGGGCCCCAGGGATCGACGAGCAGTACTTC
v_gene: TRBV4-1; j_gene: TRBJ2-5; d_gene: TRBD2; abundance: few; CDR3aa: CASSLPGGGQETQYF; CDR3nt: TGCGCCAGCAGTCTCCCCGGGGGGGGGCAAGAGACCCAGTACTTC
v_gene: TRBV11-2; j_gene: TRBJ2-5; d_gene: .; abundance: many; CDR3aa: CASSPAPRTQYF; CDR3nt: TGTGCCAGCAGCCCCGCCCCGCGGACCCAGTACTTC
v_gene: TRBV7-9; j_gene: TRBJ1-5; d_gene: TRBD1; abundance: .; CDR3aa: CASSSGTASNQPQHF; CDR3nt: TGTGCCAGCAGCTCCGGGACAGCGAGTAATCAGCCCCAGCATTTT
v_gene: TRBV11-2; j_gene: TRBJ1-1; d_gene: .; abundance: .; CDR3aa: CASKAYSLWGHSRTEAFF; CDR3nt: TGTGCCAGCAAGGCGTATAGCTTATGGGGCCACAGCCGGACTGAAGCTTTCTTT
v_gene: TRBV13; j_gene: TRBJ2-6; d_gene: .; abundance: .; CDR3aa: CASSIYLCSVGTSGANVLTF; CDR3nt: .
v_gene: TRBV2; j_gene: TRBJ2-5; d_gene: TRBD2; abundance: many; CDR3aa: CARGLAGPGTQYF; CDR3nt: TGTGCCAGAGGACTAGCGGGCCCGGGGACCCAGTACTTC
v_gene: TRBV11-1; j_gene: TRBJ2-2; d_gene: .; abundance: .; CDR3aa: CASSLSGGNAGELFF; CDR3nt: TGTGCCAGCAGCTTAAGCGGCGGGAATGCCGGGGAGCTGTTTTTT
v_gene: TRBV7-9; j_gene: TRBJ1-1; d_gene: .; abundance: few; CDR3aa: CASSAGSNTEAFF; CDR3nt: TGTGCCAGCAGCGCCGGGAGCAACACTGAAGCTTTCTTT
v_gene: TRBV5-4; j_gene: TRBJ2-5; d_gene: TRBD1; abundance: few; CDR3aa: CASSLRTGGAEETQYF; CDR3nt: TGTGCCAGCAGCCTAAGGACAGGGGGCGCGGAGGAGACCCAGTACTTC
v_gene: TRBV10-3; j_gene: TRBJ1-1; d_gene: TRBD1; abundance: few; CDR3aa: CAIGTGRGTEAFF; CDR3nt: TGTGCCATCGGGACAGGGAGGGGAACTGAAGCTTTCTTT
v_gene: TRBV25-1; j_gene: TRBJ1-6; d_gene: TRBD1; abundance: many; CDR3aa: CASSRQGYPLDSPLHF; CDR3nt: TGTGCCAGCAGTCGACAGGGCTATCCACTCGATTCACCCCTCCACTTT
v_gene: TRBV7-9; j_gene: TRBJ2-5; d_gene: .; abundance: .; CDR3aa: CASSPEEDRETQYF; CDR3nt: TGTGCCAGCAGCCCAGAAGAGGATCGGGAGACCCAGTACTTC
v_gene: TRBV29-1; j_gene: TRBJ2-7; d_gene: .; abundance: many; CDR3aa: CSALAAETYEQYF; CDR3nt: TGCAGCGCCTTAGCGGCAGAAACCTACGAGCAGTACTTC
v_gene: TRBV7-9; j_gene: TRBJ1-2; d_gene: .; abundance: .; CDR3aa: CASSLIGQIPGYTF; CDR3nt: TGTGCCAGCAGTTTGATCGGACAGATTCCCGGCTACACCTTC
v_gene: TRBV9; j_gene: TRBJ1-1; d_gene: .; abundance: many; CDR3aa: CASSESGRVGEAFF; CDR3nt: TGTGCCAGCAGCGAGTCTGGTAGGGTCGGCGAAGCTTTCTTT
v_gene: TRBV6-1; j_gene: TRBJ1-2; d_gene: TRBD1; abundance: many; CDR3aa: CASTTGQFYGYTF; CDR3nt: TGTGCCAGCACTACGGGACAGTTCTATGGCTACACCTTC